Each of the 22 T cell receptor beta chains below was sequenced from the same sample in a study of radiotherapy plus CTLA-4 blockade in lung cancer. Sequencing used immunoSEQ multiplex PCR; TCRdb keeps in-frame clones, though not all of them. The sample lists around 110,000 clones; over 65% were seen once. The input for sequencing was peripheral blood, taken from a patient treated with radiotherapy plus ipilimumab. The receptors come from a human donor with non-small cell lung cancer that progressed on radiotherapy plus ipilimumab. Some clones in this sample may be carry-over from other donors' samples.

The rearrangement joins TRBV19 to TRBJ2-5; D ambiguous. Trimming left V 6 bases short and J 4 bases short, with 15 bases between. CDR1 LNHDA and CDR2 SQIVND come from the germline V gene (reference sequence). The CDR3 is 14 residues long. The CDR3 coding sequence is TGTGCCAGTAGCGTGTCGGTCCTCCGAGAGACCCAGTACTTC. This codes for CASSVSVLRETQYF.

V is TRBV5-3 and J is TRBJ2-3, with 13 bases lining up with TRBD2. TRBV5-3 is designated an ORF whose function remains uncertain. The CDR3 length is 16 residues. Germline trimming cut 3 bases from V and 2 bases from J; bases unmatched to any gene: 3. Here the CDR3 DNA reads TGTGCCAGAAGCTCCGGACTAGCGGGGGCCACAGATACGCAGTATTTT. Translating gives CARSSGLAGATDTQYF.

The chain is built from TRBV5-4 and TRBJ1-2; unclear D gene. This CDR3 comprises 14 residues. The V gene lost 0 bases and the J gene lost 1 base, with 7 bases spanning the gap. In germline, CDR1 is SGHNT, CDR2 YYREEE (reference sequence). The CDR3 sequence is CASSLEDFNYGYTF. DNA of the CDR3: TGTGCCAGCAGCTTGGAGGATTTTAACTATGGCTACACCTTC.

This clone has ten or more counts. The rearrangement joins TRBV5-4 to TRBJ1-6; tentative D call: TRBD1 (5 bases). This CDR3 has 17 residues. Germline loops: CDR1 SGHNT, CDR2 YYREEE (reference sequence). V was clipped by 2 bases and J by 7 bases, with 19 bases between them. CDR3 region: CASSFPGGDAINSPLHF. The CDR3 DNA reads TGTGCCAGCAGCTTTCCCGGGGGGGACGCGATAAATTCACCCCTCCACTTT.

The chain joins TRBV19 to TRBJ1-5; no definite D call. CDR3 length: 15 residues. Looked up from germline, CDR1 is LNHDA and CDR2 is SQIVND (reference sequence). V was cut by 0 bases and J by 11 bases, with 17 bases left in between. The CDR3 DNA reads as TGTGCCAGTAGTATAGATGAGCGGGGAGGAATGGCCCAGCATTTT. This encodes CASSIDERGGMAQHF.

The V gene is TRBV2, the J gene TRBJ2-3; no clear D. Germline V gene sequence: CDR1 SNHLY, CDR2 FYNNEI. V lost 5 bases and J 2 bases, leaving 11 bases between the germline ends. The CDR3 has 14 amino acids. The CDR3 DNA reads TGTGCCAGCAGTCGAGTGACTGACACAGATACGCAGTATTTT. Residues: CASSRVTDTDTQYF.

CDR3 sequence reads: CAISEGTGISNQPQHF. In DNA, the CDR3 is TGTGCCATCAGTGAGGGGACAGGGATAAGCAATCAGCCCCAGCATTTT. J is TRBJ1-5 and V is TRBV10-3; the match to TRBD1 covers 9 bases. Germline V gene sequence: CDR1 ENHRY, CDR2 SYGVKD. V shed 2 bases, J shed 1 base, and the junction held 3 bases outside the gene matches. There are 16 residues in the CDR3.

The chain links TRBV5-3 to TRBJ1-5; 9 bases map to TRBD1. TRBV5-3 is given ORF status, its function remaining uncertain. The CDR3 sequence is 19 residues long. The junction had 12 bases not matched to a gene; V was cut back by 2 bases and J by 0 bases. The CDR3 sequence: CARSFSGDRDFYSNQPQHF. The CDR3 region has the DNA TGTGCCAGAAGCTTCTCGGGGGACAGGGACTTCTATAGCAATCAGCCCCAGCATTTT.

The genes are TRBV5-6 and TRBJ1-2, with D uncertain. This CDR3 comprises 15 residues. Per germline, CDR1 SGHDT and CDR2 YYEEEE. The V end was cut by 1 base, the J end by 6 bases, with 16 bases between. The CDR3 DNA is TGTGCCAGCAGCTTGTGGCCCCCCGGGAGGAATGGCTACACCTTC. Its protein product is CASSLWPPGRNGYTF.

The CDR3 bases are TGTGCCAGCAGCACCTGGGACAGCTACAATGAGCAGTTCTTC. This codes for CASSTWDSYNEQFF. The chain carries TRBV9 and TRBJ2-1, with 7 bases that match TRBD1. Germline values: CDR1 SGDLS, CDR2 YYNGEE. With 4 bases clipped from V and 3 bases from J, the junction kept 4 bases outside the gene matches. This CDR3 is 14 amino acids long. The full variable domain, with the rest looked up from reference TRBV9 and TRBJ2-1, is DSGVTQTPKHLITATGQRVTLRCSPRSGDLSVYWYQQSLDQGLQFLIQYYNGEERAKGNILERFSAQQFPDLHSELNLSSLELGDSALYFCASSTWDSYNEQFFGPGTRLTVL.

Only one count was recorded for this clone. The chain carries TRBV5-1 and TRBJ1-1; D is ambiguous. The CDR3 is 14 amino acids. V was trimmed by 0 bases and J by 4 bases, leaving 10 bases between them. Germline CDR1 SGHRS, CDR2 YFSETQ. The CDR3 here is CASSLVGSGTEAFF. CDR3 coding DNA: TGCGCCAGCAGCTTGGTGGGGAGCGGCACTGAAGCTTTCTTT.

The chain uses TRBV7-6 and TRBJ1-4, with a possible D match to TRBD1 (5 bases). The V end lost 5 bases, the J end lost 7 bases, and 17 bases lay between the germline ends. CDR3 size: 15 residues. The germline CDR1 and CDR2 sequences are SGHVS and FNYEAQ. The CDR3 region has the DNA TGTGCCAGCAGCGTCCGAGGGGACGGGGTTGAAAAACTGTTTTTT. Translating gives CASSVRGDGVEKLFF.

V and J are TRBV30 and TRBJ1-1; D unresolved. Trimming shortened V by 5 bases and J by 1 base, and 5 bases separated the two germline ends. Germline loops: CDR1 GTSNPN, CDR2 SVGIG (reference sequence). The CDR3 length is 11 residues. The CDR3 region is CAWAGNTEAFF. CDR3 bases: TGTGCCTGGGCTGGGAACACTGAAGCTTTCTTT.

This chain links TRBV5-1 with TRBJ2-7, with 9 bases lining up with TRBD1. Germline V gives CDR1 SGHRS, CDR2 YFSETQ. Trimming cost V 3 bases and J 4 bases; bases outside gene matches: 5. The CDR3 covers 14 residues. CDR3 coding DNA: TGCGCCAGCAGCTCCACCGGGACAGGGTACGAGCAGTACTTC. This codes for CASSSTGTGYEQYF. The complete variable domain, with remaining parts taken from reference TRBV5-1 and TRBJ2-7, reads KAGVTQTPRYLIKTRGQQVTLSCSPISGHRSVSWYQQTPGQGLQFLFEYFSETQRNKGNFPGRFSGRQFSNSRSEMNVSTLELGDSALYLCASSSTGTGYEQYFGPGTRLTVT.

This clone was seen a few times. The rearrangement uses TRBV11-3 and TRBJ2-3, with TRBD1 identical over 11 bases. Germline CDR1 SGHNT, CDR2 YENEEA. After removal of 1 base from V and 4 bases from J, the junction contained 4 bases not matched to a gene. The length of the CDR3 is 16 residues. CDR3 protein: CASSLAGTGGSDTQYF. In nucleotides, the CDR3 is TGTGCCAGCAGCTTAGCCGGGACAGGGGGATCAGATACGCAGTATTTT.

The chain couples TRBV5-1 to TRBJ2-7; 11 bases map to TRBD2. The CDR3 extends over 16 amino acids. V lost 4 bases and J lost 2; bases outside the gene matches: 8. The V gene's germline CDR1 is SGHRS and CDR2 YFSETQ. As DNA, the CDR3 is TGCGCCAGCAGCACTACCGGGACTAGCGGTGCCTACGAGCAGTACTTC. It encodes CASSTTGTSGAYEQYF.

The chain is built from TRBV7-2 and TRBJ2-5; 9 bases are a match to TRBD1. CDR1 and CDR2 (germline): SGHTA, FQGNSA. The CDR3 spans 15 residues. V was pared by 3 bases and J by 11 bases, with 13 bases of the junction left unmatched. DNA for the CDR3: TGTGCCAGCAGCTTTCTTACACAGGGGGCGGGGGAGCAGTACTTC. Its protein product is CASSFLTQGAGEQYF. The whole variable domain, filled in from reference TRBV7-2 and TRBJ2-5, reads GAGVSQSPSNKVTEKGKDVELRCDPISGHTALYWYRQSLGQGLEFLIYFQGNSAPDKSGLPSDRFSAERTGGSVSTLTIQRTQQEDSAVYLCASSFLTQGAGEQYFGPGTRLLVL.

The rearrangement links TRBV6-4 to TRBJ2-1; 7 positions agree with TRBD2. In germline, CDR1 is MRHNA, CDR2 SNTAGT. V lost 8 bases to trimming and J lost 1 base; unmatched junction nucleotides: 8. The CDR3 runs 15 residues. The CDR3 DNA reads TGTGCCAGCCCAGGGCTAGCGGAGTCCTACAATGAGCAGTTCTTC. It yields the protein CASPGLAESYNEQFF.

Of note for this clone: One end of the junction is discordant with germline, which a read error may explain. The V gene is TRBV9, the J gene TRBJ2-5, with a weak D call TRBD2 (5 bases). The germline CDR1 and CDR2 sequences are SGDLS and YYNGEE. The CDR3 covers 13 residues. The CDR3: CASGVTGIETQYF. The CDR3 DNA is TGTGCCAGCGGCGTAACCGGGATAGAGACCCAGTACTTC.

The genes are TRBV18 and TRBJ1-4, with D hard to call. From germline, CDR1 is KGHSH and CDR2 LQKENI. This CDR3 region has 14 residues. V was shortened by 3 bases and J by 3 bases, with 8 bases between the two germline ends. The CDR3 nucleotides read TGTGCCAGCTCACCTGGGCAGGCTAATGAAAAACTGTTTTTT. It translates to CASSPGQANEKLFF.

The CDR3 is CASSQQGSEEKLFF. CDR3 nucleotides: TGTGCCAGCAGCCAACAGGGATCGGAAGAAAAACTGTTTTTT. The chain joins TRBV11-1 to TRBJ1-4, with D possibly TRBD1 on 6 matching bases. The CDR3 spans 14 residues. Looked up from germline, CDR1 is SGHAT and CDR2 is FQDESV (reference sequence). Trimming left V 5 bases short and J 8 bases short, with 15 bases between. Full variable domain (rest looked up from reference TRBV11-1 and TRBJ1-4): EAEVAQSPRYKITEKSQAVAFWCDPISGHATLYWYRQILGQGPELLVQFQDESVVDDSQLPKDRFSAERLKGVDSTLKIQPAELGDSAMYLCASSQQGSEEKLFFGSGTQLSVL.

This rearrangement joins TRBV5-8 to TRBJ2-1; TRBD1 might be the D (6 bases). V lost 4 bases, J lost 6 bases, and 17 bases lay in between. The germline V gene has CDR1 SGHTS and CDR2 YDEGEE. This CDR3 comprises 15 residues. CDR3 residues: CASSRYQGSFNEQFF. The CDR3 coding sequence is TGTGCCAGCAGCCGATATCAGGGGAGCTTCAATGAGCAGTTCTTC. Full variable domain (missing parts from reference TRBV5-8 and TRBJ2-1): EAGVTQSPTHLIKTRGQQATLRCSPISGHTSVYWYQQALGLGLQFLLWYDEGEERNRGNFPPRFSGRQFPNYSSELNVNALELEDSALYLCASSRYQGSFNEQFFGPGTRLTVL.